Shown below are 26 T cell receptor beta chains from a single sample sequenced in a study of blood T cells in healthy people across ages. The second PCR ran about 6 to 11 cycles with a sample-barcoded 5' primer and J-beta primers. One entry per CDR3 protein, called by TCRdb with MiXCR from the 5' RACE reads. There are approximately 850,000 distinct CDR3 sequences in the sample; roughly 44% occur only once, and roughly a fifth lies in the top ten. Sequencing used blood. Every receptor here comes from a man aged 55 to 69 in good health.

The V and J genes are TRBV6-2 or TRBV6-3 and TRBJ1-1, with 7 bases fitting TRBD1. The CDR3 has 14 residues. Germline values: CDR1 MNHEY, CDR2 SVGEGT. V was pared by 7 bases and J by 1 base, with 6 bases of the junction left unmatched. The DNA for the CDR3 is TGTGCCAGCAACCCTGACAGGGCGAACACTGAAGCTTTCTTT. This codes for CASNPDRANTEAFF.

A few counts support this clonotype. This chain uses TRBV5-5 with TRBJ2-3; D possibly corresponds to TRBD2 (6 bases). This CDR3 has 15 residues. The V end lost 3 bases, the J end lost 1 base, and 12 bases lay between the germline ends. CDR1 and CDR2 from the germline V gene are SGHKS and YYEKEE (reference sequence). CDR3: CASSSGVVGTDTQYF. For the CDR3, the DNA is TGTGCCAGCAGCTCGGGGGTTGTTGGCACAGATACGCAGTATTTT.

This clonotype was seen a handful of times. The chain carries TRBV24-1 and TRBJ2-1; D unclear. Per the germline V gene, CDR1 is KGHDR and CDR2 is SFDVKD. This CDR3 is built from 13 residues. V lost 4 bases, J lost 10 bases, and 13 bases lay in between. The CDR3 loop reads CATSETLVDEQFF. The CDR3 DNA reads as TGTGCCACCAGTGAGACACTTGTGGACGAGCAGTTCTTC.

This clonotype was seen ten or more times. The chain employs TRBV7-9 and TRBJ2-7; D might be TRBD1 (6 bases). Trimming took 8 bases from V and 2 from J, leaving 13 bases between them. The CDR3 runs to 13 residues. CDR1 is SEHNR and CDR2 is FQNEAQ in the germline V gene (reference sequence). The CDR3: CASSGDGPYEQYF. The CDR3 nucleotides are TGTGCCAGCTCAGGGGATGGCCCCTACGAGCAGTACTTC.

The rearrangement uses TRBV4-3 and TRBJ1-2; D is unresolved. V shed 4 bases and J shed 0 bases, with 18 bases lying between them. CDR3 length: 17 residues. Germline CDR1 is LGHNA and CDR2 is YSLEER. CDR3 bases: TGCGCCAGCAGCCCAGGAGGTACGAGGATTTCTAACTATGGCTACACCTTC. Its translation is CASSPGGTRISNYGYTF.

The rearrangement links TRBV18 to TRBJ1-4; TRBD1 might be the D (5 bases). The CDR3 covers 13 residues. V was clipped by 8 bases and J by 7 bases, with 14 bases between them. CDR1 is KGHSH and CDR2 is LQKENI in the germline V gene. The CDR3 sequence is CASRRGEAEKLFF. CDR3 nucleotides: TGTGCCAGCCGCCGGGGCGAGGCTGAAAAACTGTTTTTT.

V is TRBV28 and J is TRBJ1-1, with D tentatively TRBD1 (5 bases). CDR3 size: 15 residues. The germline V gene encodes CDR1 MDHEN and CDR2 SYDVKM. Trimming took off 5 bases at V and 0 bases at J, with 13 bases between the two ends. CDR3 coding DNA: TGTGCCAGCAGTCCGGGGGGGGGAATGAACACTGAAGCTTTCTTT. Its translation is CASSPGGGMNTEAFF.

This clonotype appeared a few times. V usage is TRBV12-3 or TRBV12-4 and J usage is TRBJ2-7; 9 bases are shared with TRBD2. CDR3 size: 14 residues. The ends lost 6 bases at V and 2 bases at J; junction bases unmatched: 5. In DNA form, the CDR3 reads TGTGCCAGCAGCCTAGCGGGGAGAACCTACGAGCAGTACTTC. It specifies CASSLAGRTYEQYF.

This chain connects TRBV12-3 or TRBV12-4 to TRBJ2-7; D tentatively reads TRBD1 or TRBD2 (7 bases each). Trimming shortened V by 4 bases and J by 2 bases, and 12 bases separated the two germline ends. This CDR3 comprises 14 residues. CDR3 region: CASSWGGTAYEQYF. The CDR3 region has the DNA TGTGCCAGCAGTTGGGGAGGGACAGCCTACGAGCAGTACTTC.

This clonotype occurred once. The chain has TRBV5-6 and TRBJ1-4, with 7 bases fitting TRBD1. This CDR3 has 14 amino acids. Germline V lookup: CDR1 SGHDT, CDR2 YYEEEE. Trimming cost V 2 bases and J 7 bases; bases outside gene matches: 5. The CDR3 DNA is TGTGCCAGCAGCTTTCCGGGACAGAGTGAAAAACTGTTTTTT. Translating it yields CASSFPGQSEKLFF.

The chain uses TRBV5-5 and TRBJ1-2; no reliable D call. The CDR3 length is 16 residues. V gave up 2 bases and J gave up 4 bases, with 18 bases separating them. CDR1 and CDR2 (germline): SGHKS, YYEKEE (reference sequence). CDR3 nucleotide sequence: TGTGCCAGCAGCTTCTGGACGGAGGGCTCGGGCTATGGCTACACCTTC. Translated, it gives CASSFWTEGSGYGYTF.

This clonotype has only a few counts. The chain is built from TRBV5-1 and TRBJ1-2, with D perhaps TRBD1 (5 bases). V gave up 5 bases and J gave up 4 bases, with 18 bases separating them. Germline assignment: CDR1 SGHRS and CDR2 YFSETQ. The CDR3 contains 15 residues. In nucleotides, the CDR3 is TGCGCCAGCAGGGCCCCCGGGGGGAACTCCTATGGCTACACCTTC. Its protein product is CASRAPGGNSYGYTF. Complete variable domain (other parts from reference TRBV5-1 and TRBJ1-2): KAGVTQTPRYLIKTRGQQVTLSCSPISGHRSVSWYQQTPGQGLQFLFEYFSETQRNKGNFPGRFSGRQFSNSRSEMNVSTLELGDSALYLCASRAPGGNSYGYTFGSGTRLTVV.

There are a few counts of this clonotype. This chain links TRBV12-3 or TRBV12-4 with TRBJ2-1; no clear D gene. V shed 7 bases and J shed 3 bases, with 4 bases lying between them. CDR3 size: 11 residues. Written as DNA, the CDR3 is TGTGCCAGCATGGGCTACAATGAGCAGTTCTTC. Translation gives CASMGYNEQFF.

J is TRBJ2-7 and V is TRBV28; TRBD1 matches at 8 bases. Germline CDR1 reads MDHEN; CDR2 reads SYDVKM. V was pared by 5 bases and J by 7 bases, with 13 bases of the junction left unmatched. The CDR3 contains 15 residues. The CDR3 spells CASSKTGDPYNEQYF. The CDR3 DNA is TGTGCCAGCAGTAAGACAGGGGATCCCTACAATGAGCAGTACTTC.

The rearrangement uses TRBV2 and TRBJ2-7; maybe TRBD1 (6 bases). The CDR3 runs to 14 residues. Looked up from germline, CDR1 is SNHLY and CDR2 is FYNNEI. Trimming cost V 2 bases and J 3 bases, with 11 bases left between them. Here the CDR3 DNA reads TGTGCCAGCAGTGAACAGGGGAAGGGCTACGAGCAGTACTTC. The encoded protein is CASSEQGKGYEQYF.

This clonotype has just a few counts. A much larger clone lies one base from this, so it may be a read error. The gene calls are TRBV29-1 and TRBJ2-5; weak D call: TRBD2 (5 bases). The CDR3 runs 12 residues. Germline V gene sequence: CDR1 SQVTM, CDR2 ANQGSEA. Trimming removed 2 bases from V and 11 bases from J, with 15 bases in between. The DNA for the CDR3 is TGCAGCGTTGAAACGCCGAGCGGAGTGCAGTACTTC. It is translated as CSVETPSGVQYF.

The count of this clonotype is one. CDR3 nucleotides: TGTGCCAGCTCACCAGACGGAAACTCTGGAAACACCATATATTTT. Amino acids: CASSPDGNSGNTIYF. The V and J genes are TRBV18 and TRBJ1-3; D unresolved. This CDR3 has 15 residues. Germline V gene lookup returns CDR1 KGHSH and CDR2 LQKENI. The ends were cut back, 2 bases at V and 0 bases at J, with 8 bases in the middle.

The gene calls are TRBV20-1 and TRBJ1-5, with D maybe TRBD1 (5 bases). Trimming took off 5 bases at V and 2 bases at J, with 10 bases between the two ends. There are 13 residues in the CDR3. Germline V gene sequence: CDR1 DFQATT, CDR2 SNEGSKA (reference sequence). This chain's CDR3 is CSAQGGGNQPQHF. The CDR3 DNA reads TGCAGTGCTCAGGGTGGGGGCAATCAGCCCCAGCATTTT.

This rearrangement joins TRBV5-5 to TRBJ2-2, with 7 positions matching TRBD1. The CDR3 covers 13 residues. The junction had 2 bases not matched to a gene; V was cut back by 5 bases and J by 4 bases. Germline CDR1 and CDR2: SGHKS and YYEKEE (reference sequence). CDR3 sequence reads: CASSRDSTGELFF. The CDR3 nucleotides are TGTGCCAGCAGTCGGGACAGCACCGGGGAGCTGTTTTTT.

The chain uses TRBV5-6 and TRBJ1-2; 9 bases align to TRBD1. This CDR3 is built from 15 residues. Germline V gene data show CDR1 as SGHDT and CDR2 as YYEEEE. Losses at the gene ends were 4 bases for V and 1 base for J; bases not matched to a gene: 5. CDR3 in amino acids: CASSPGQGSNYGYTF. CDR3 DNA sequence: TGTGCCAGCAGCCCCGGACAGGGGAGTAACTATGGCTACACCTTC.

A few counts support this clonotype. J is TRBJ2-3 and V is TRBV6-5; 8 positions match TRBD2. The CDR3 consists of 14 residues. V was pared by 7 bases and J by 1 base, with 4 bases of the junction left unmatched. Looked up from germline, CDR1 is MNHEY and CDR2 is SVGAGI. CDR3 bases: TGTGCCAGCACCCGAGCGGGGGGCACAGATACGCAGTATTTT. Residues: CASTRAGGTDTQYF.

The chain recombines TRBV6-5 with TRBJ1-1; D remains unclear. CDR1 is MNHEY and CDR2 is SVGAGI in the germline V gene. V was clipped by 0 bases and J by 0 bases, with 8 bases between them. The CDR3 sequence is 15 residues long. Here the CDR3 DNA reads TGTGCCAGCAGTTACTCGACCACAGTGAACACTGAAGCTTTCTTT. The encoded protein is CASSYSTTVNTEAFF.

The CDR3 region is CASSLDLATASEQYF. The CDR3 DNA sequence: TGTGCCAGCAGCTTAGATTTAGCGACAGCATCAGAGCAGTACTTC. The chain links TRBV11-2 to TRBJ2-7; D tentatively fits TRBD1 or TRBD2 (5 bases each). V lost 0 bases, J lost 7 bases, and 16 bases lay in between. Germline loops: CDR1 SGHAT, CDR2 FQNNGV. CDR3 length: 15 amino acids.

The chain links TRBV12-3 or TRBV12-4 to TRBJ2-7; D remains ambiguous. The CDR3 extends over 13 amino acids. V was clipped by 5 bases and J by 4 bases, with 12 bases between them. The CDR3 loop is CASSEASPYEQYF. Written as DNA, the CDR3 is TGTGCCAGCAGTGAAGCTTCTCCTTACGAGCAGTACTTC.

The V call is TRBV7-2, the J call TRBJ1-5; D unclear. The CDR3 is 14 residues long. The V gene lost 1 base and the J gene lost 0 bases, with 4 bases spanning the gap. Per germline, CDR1 SGHTA and CDR2 FQGNSA. The CDR3 reads CASSLVHSNQPQHF. The CDR3 DNA follows: TGTGCCAGCAGCTTAGTCCATAGCAATCAGCCCCAGCATTTT.

This rearrangement joins TRBV20-1 to TRBJ2-1, with a possible D match to TRBD2 (5 bases). This CDR3 is 12 amino acids long. Per the germline V gene, CDR1 is DFQATT and CDR2 is SNEGSKA (reference sequence). Trimming removed 3 bases at V and 11 bases at J, with 14 bases between. CDR3 nucleotides: TGCAGTGCTAGTAGTTGGGAGCGAAAGCAGTTCTTC. This gives the protein CSASSWERKQFF.